The rows below give T cell receptor beta chains drawn from one sample of a study of CD8 T cells in Susac syndrome. TCRdb re-derived calls from the immunoSEQ multiplex PCR reads in MiXCR, one entry per CDR3 protein. The profile shows more than 200,000 distinct CDR3 sequences, approximately 92% of them singletons. Input material: CD4+ T cells from PBMCs. These receptors originate from a human donor with multiple sclerosis. The CDR3 runs from the conserved cysteine through the conserved F or W. D genes are given only for firm matches. Rows give clone size only sometimes, using once, few, many, or a class for an expanded clone.

-	-	TRBV2	TRBJ2-5	TGTGCCAGCAGTGATAGCAGGGGGACCCAGTACTTC	CASSDSRGTQYF
-	TRBD1	TRBV11-2	TRBJ1-2	TGTGCCAGCAGCTCCCTTAGACAGGGGGCGCATCGCTATGGCTACACCTTC	CASSSLRQGAHRYGYTF
-	-	TRBV20-1	TRBJ1-3	TGCAGTGCTAGTCCCAGGACCAGAAACACCATATATTTT	CSASPRTRNTIYF
-	-	TRBV3-1	TRBJ1-3	TGTGCCAGCAGCCAAGGGGGGTCGGGCTCTGGAAACACCATATATTTT	CASSQGGSGSGNTIYF
-	-	TRBV5-1	TRBJ2-3	TGCGCCAGCAGCTTCAGGGGTTCAGGCACAGATACGCAGTATTTT	CASSFRGSGTDTQYF
once	TRBD1	TRBV6-6	TRBJ1-5	TGTGCCAGCAGAACAGGGGGTAGCAATCAGCCCCAGCATTTT	CASRTGGSNQPQHF
-	TRBD1	TRBV18	TRBJ2-5	TGTGCCAGCTCACGTACCGGGACAGGGATCCAAGAGACCCAGTACTTC	CASSRTGTGIQETQYF
-	-	TRBV9	TRBJ1-3	TGTGCCAGCACCCCCGGCCCCGGACCTGGAAACACCATATATTTT	CASTPGPGPGNTIYF
-	-	TRBV6-6	TRBJ2-3	TGTGCCAGCAACAGGGACGGGACAGATACGCAGTATTTT	CASNRDGTDTQYF
-	-	TRBV6-5	TRBJ2-4	TGTGCCAGCAGTTACACAGGGACTATGGCCAAAAACATTCAGTACTTC	CASSYTGTMAKNIQYF
-	TRBD1	TRBV7-6	TRBJ2-2	TGTGCCAGCAGCTTAGGCCCAGGGGGCAACACCGGGGAGCTGTTTTTT	CASSLGPGGNTGELFF
-	TRBD1	TRBV4-1	TRBJ1-1	TGCGCCAGCAGCCAAGAAGGCCAGGGGGGTGGCTCGGGAGTTGCTTTCTTT	CASSQEGQGGGSGVAFF
-	TRBD1	TRBV12-3/TRBV12-4	TRBJ1-5	TGTGCCAGCAGTTTAGACAGGGGGCTGGGTCAGCCCCAGCATTTT	CASSLDRGLGQPQHF
-	TRBD1	TRBV3-1	TRBJ2-1	TGTGCCAGCAGCTCCGGGACAGGGGTTTTCTATGAGCAGTTCTTC	CASSSGTGVFYEQFF
-	TRBD2	TRBV19	TRBJ2-1	TGTGCCAGTAGTGCCCTAGCGGGAGTTGGGTACAATGAGCAGTTCTTC	CASSALAGVGYNEQFF
-	-	TRBV5-1	TRBJ1-2	TGCGCCAGCAGCTCGGGACTGAGGATTAACTATGGCTACACCTTC	CASSSGLRINYGYTF
-	-	TRBV6-1	TRBJ1-1	TGTGCCAGCAGTGTTTTGAGAGACACTGAAGCTTTCTTT	CASSVLRDTEAFF
-	-	TRBV25-1	TRBJ1-1	TGTGCCAGCAGAGAGCTCAGCCAGGGCGCTGAAGCTTTCTTT	CASRELSQGAEAFF
once	-	TRBV5-1	TRBJ1-6	TGCGCCAGCAGCCCCGACAGCGGATATTCACCCCTCCACTTT	CASSPDSGYSPLHF
-	-	TRBV6-6	TRBJ2-5	TGTGCCAGCATCCTTGGGGAGCAAGAGACCCAGTACTTC	CASILGEQETQYF
few	TRBD2	TRBV4-2	TRBJ2-3	TGTGCCAGCAGCCAAGAGGCAGCGGGAGGCACAGATACGCAGTATTTT	CASSQEAAGGTDTQYF
-	-	TRBV7-9	TRBJ2-3	TGTGCCAGCAGCTTAGAAGGGTTCACAGATACGCAGTATTTT	CASSLEGFTDTQYF
-	-	TRBV20-1	TRBJ1-5	TGCAGTGCTAGCCGCCCATCCGGGAAAAACCAGCCCCAGCATTTT	CSASRPSGKNQPQHF
-	TRBD2	TRBV18	TRBJ2-1	TGTGCCAGCTCACCCCCCGGACTAGCGGGAGCCGGTGAGCAGTTCTTC	CASSPPGLAGAGEQFF
-	-	TRBV23-1	TRBJ2-6	TGCGCCAGCAGTCAGGCACCCTCTGGGGCCAACGTCCTGACTTTC	CASSQAPSGANVLTF
-	-	TRBV15	TRBJ1-1	TGTGCCACCAGCAGAGTTTTTGGGCAGGGCGTCAACACTGAAGCTTTCTTT	CATSRVFGQGVNTEAFF
-	-	TRBV20-1	TRBJ1-3	TGCAGTGCTAGAGATCCCGCTGGAAACACCATATATTTT	CSARDPAGNTIYF
-	-	TRBV28	TRBJ1-2	TGTGCCAGCAGTTTATCCCCCTATGGCTACACCTTC	CASSLSPYGYTF
-	-	TRBV12-5	TRBJ2-1	TGTGCTAGTGGGACCGAGAAACGGGCAGCGCACAATGAGCAGTTCTTC	CASGTEKRAAHNEQFF
-	-	TRBV30	TRBJ1-1	TGTGCCTGGAGTGGCGGAGGGAACACTGAAGCTTTCTTT	CAWSGGGNTEAFF
-	-	TRBV20-1	TRBJ1-4	TGCAGTGTCCAGAGTCCCCGGGACGGACGTGAAAAACTGTTTTTT	CSVQSPRDGREKLFF
-	-	TRBV7-9	TRBJ2-4	TGTGCCAGCAGCACCCCTGGTGGGGAGAGAGTCAAAAACATTCAGTACTTC	CASSTPGGERVKNIQYF
-	-	TRBV24-1	TRBJ1-2	TGTGCCACCAGTGATACCCGGACAGATCTCTATGGCTACACCTTC	CATSDTRTDLYGYTF
-	-	TRBV20-1	TRBJ2-3	TGCAGTGTTCAGAGACACGGCACAGATACGCAGTATTTT	CSVQRHGTDTQYF
-	-	TRBV20-1	TRBJ1-5	TGCAGTGCTAGAAGGGGGAATAGCAATCAGCCCCAGCATTTT	CSARRGNSNQPQHF
-	TRBD2	TRBV3-1	TRBJ2-3	TGTGCCAGCAGCCCACAGAGGACTAGCGGCTTCGATACGCAGTATTTT	CASSPQRTSGFDTQYF
-	-	TRBV27	TRBJ2-2	TGTGCCAGCAGTTTTTTGGGGGAGCTGTTTTTT	CASSFLGELFF
-	-	TRBV3-1	TRBJ1-6	TGTGCCAGCAGCCAAGATCCGGGGGCGCGTTCACCCCTCCACTTT	CASSQDPGARSPLHF
-	-	TRBV5-6	TRBJ2-3	TGTGCCAGCAGCTATGGTGGCACAGATACGCAGTATTTT	CASSYGGTDTQYF
-	-	TRBV24-1	TRBJ1-5	TGTGCCACCAGTCCGGGAAATCAGCCCCAGCATTTT	CATSPGNQPQHF
-	TRBD2	TRBV28	TRBJ2-1	TGTGCCAGCATGGAGCGGGGATGGAGGAGGGCCTACAATGAGCAGTTCTTC	CASMERGWRRAYNEQFF
once	TRBD1	TRBV19	TRBJ1-6	TGTGCCAGTAGCGCAACCCGGGACAGGAGATATTCACCCCTCCACTTT	CASSATRDRRYSPLHF
-	-	TRBV14	TRBJ2-6	TGTGCCAGCAGCCAAGCTGGCTCTGGGGCCAACGTCCTGACTTTC	CASSQAGSGANVLTF
once	-	TRBV7-2	TRBJ2-5	TGTGCCAGCAGCTCCGGGGCGCAACAAGAGACCCAGTACTTC	CASSSGAQQETQYF
-	TRBD2	TRBV5-1	TRBJ2-1	TGCGCCAGCAGCATACAGCGGGAGGGCCCCGGTTTGGATGAGCAGTTCTTC	CASSIQREGPGLDEQFF
few	-	TRBV7-7	TRBJ2-3	TGTGCTAGCAGCCTGGGGACCACAGATACGCAGTATTTT	CASSLGTTDTQYF
-	-	TRBV20-1	TRBJ2-7	TGCAGTGCTAGGTTAATCTACGAGCAGTACTTC	CSARLIYEQYF
-	TRBD2	TRBV2	TRBJ2-1	TGTGCCAGCAGCGGGGGACTAGCGGGCTCAAATGAGCAGTTCTTC	CASSGGLAGSNEQFF
-	-	TRBV9	TRBJ2-7	TGTGCCAGCAGCGTAGATGGACGGAACTACGAGCAGTACTTC	CASSVDGRNYEQYF
-	-	TRBV4-1	TRBJ2-4	TGCGCCAGCAGCCCTTTGGGACTAGCCAAAAACATTCAGTACTTC	CASSPLGLAKNIQYF
-	-	TRBV5-1	TRBJ1-1	TGCGCCAGCAGCTTGGATGTGTACACTGAAGCTTTCTTT	CASSLDVYTEAFF
once	TRBD1	TRBV24-1	TRBJ2-5	TGTGCCACCAGCGAGACGGACAGGGGTTCTGGGGAGACCCAGTACTTC	CATSETDRGSGETQYF
-	-	TRBV6-6	TRBJ2-2	TGTGCCAGCAACAAGATTAACACCGGGGAGCTGTTTTTT	CASNKINTGELFF